Listed here are 4 T cell receptor beta chains from one sample, sequenced in a study of cytomegalovirus exposure and HLA in healthy donors. Primers: 60 Vbeta forward and 13 Jbeta reverse. The data were produced by immunoSEQ multiplex PCR, yet TCRdb's version contains in-frame clones alone and is incomplete. The table includes 77,000 or so clones, about 79% detected once. The sample comprised PBMCs. These receptors came from a woman aged 40 to 50 in good health and CMV-seronegative.

The rearrangement uses TRBV19 and TRBJ2-2; 11 bases align to TRBD1. The germline gives CDR1 LNHDA, CDR2 SQIVND (reference sequence). The CDR3 consists of 15 residues. J gave up 2 bases and V 7 bases, and 3 bases lay outside the gene matches. This CDR3 is CASKDRGLNTGELFF. CDR3 in DNA: TGTGCCAGTAAGGACAGGGGGCTCAACACCGGGGAGCTGTTTTTT.

The table lists this clone with a few counts. V is TRBV2 and J is TRBJ1-4, with 10 bases identical to TRBD1. The ends lost 7 bases at V and 0 bases at J; junction bases unmatched: 8. Germline V gives CDR1 SNHLY, CDR2 FYNNEI. The CDR3 covers 17 residues. The CDR3 region is CASTPGQGPATNEKLFF. DNA for the CDR3: TGTGCCAGCACCCCGGGACAGGGGCCGGCAACTAATGAAAAACTGTTTTTT.

The rearrangement links TRBV4-1 to TRBJ2-7; the D gene is possibly TRBD1 (6 bases). The CDR3 contains 16 residues. V was clipped by 3 bases and J by 1 base, with 16 bases between them. The V gene's germline CDR1 is MGHRA and CDR2 YSYEKL. The CDR3 loop is CASSHDQGITSYEQYF. For the CDR3, the DNA is TGCGCCAGCAGCCACGACCAGGGGATAACGTCCTACGAGCAGTACTTC.

This clone came up a few times. V is TRBV15 and J is TRBJ2-5, with 9 nucleotides matching TRBD2. This CDR3 spans 16 amino acids. After removal of 0 bases from V and 5 bases from J, the junction contained 7 bases not matched to a gene. Looked up from germline, CDR1 is LNHNV and CDR2 is YYDKDF (reference sequence). CDR3 DNA: TGTGCCACCAGCAGAGATCTGGCTAGCGGGGTTGAGACCCAGTACTTC. Protein product: CATSRDLASGVETQYF. Full variable domain (missing parts from reference TRBV15 and TRBJ2-5): DAMVIQNPRYQVTQFGKPVTLSCSQTLNHNVMYWYQQKSSQAPKLLFHYYDKDFNNEADTPDNFQSRRPNTSFCFLDIRSPGLGDTAMYLCATSRDLASGVETQYFGPGTRLLVL.